The 21 T cell receptor beta chains listed next were all sequenced from one sample in a study of blood T cell repertoires in COVID-19. Repertoires were generated with immunoSEQ multiplex PCR, while TCRdb's copy carries only in-frame clones and drops some. This sample has roughly 370,000 clones, with about 86% found just once. Sequenced: PBMCs or T cells enriched from blood (not recorded which). Receptors were obtained from a woman in her forties or fifties who had recovered from COVID-19.

V and J are TRBV27 and TRBJ1-2; no clear D gene. Germline V lookup: CDR1 MNHEY, CDR2 SMNVEV (reference sequence). The CDR3 spans 15 residues. The V end lost 2 bases, the J end lost 5 bases, and 15 bases lay between the germline ends. CDR3 sequence: CASSLIGDGGYGYTF. As DNA, the CDR3 is TGTGCCAGCAGTTTAATCGGCGACGGAGGGTATGGCTACACCTTC.

The DNA for the CDR3 is TGTGCCAGCAGCTCCCAGATTTACGAGCAGTACTTC. Amino acids: CASSSQIYEQYF. The chain carries TRBV5-5 and TRBJ2-7; D gene ambiguous. In germline, CDR1 is SGHKS, CDR2 YYEKEE (reference sequence). There are 12 residues in the CDR3. V gave up 3 bases and J gave up 4 bases, with 8 bases separating them.

The chain combines TRBV30 with TRBJ2-2, with D perhaps TRBD1 (6 bases). The ends were cut back, 1 base at V and 4 bases at J, with 13 bases in the middle. CDR3 length: 15 residues. Germline CDR1 and CDR2: GTSNPN and SVGIG (reference sequence). CDR3 nucleotides: TGTGCCTGGAGTGGCGCGGACAGAAGCACCGGGGAGCTGTTTTTT. Residues: CAWSGADRSTGELFF. Full variable domain (remainder filled in from reference TRBV30 and TRBJ2-2): SQTIHQWPATLVQPVGSPLSLECTVEGTSNPNLYWYRQAAGRGLQLLFYSVGIGQISSEVPQNLSASRPQDRQFILSSKKLLLSDSGFYLCAWSGADRSTGELFFGEGSRLTVL.

The chain uses TRBV12-3 or TRBV12-4 and TRBJ1-1; D unresolved. The CDR3 has 13 amino acids. Trimming left V 6 bases short and J 0 bases short, with 8 bases between. CDR3: CASSYELNTEAFF. The CDR3 DNA is TGTGCCAGCAGCTACGAGTTGAACACTGAAGCTTTCTTT.

The chain couples TRBV14 to TRBJ2-7; TRBD1 agrees at 9 bases. Germline V CDR1 and CDR2: SGHDN, FVKESK. The CDR3 spans 15 residues. After removal of 4 bases from V and 5 bases from J, the junction contained 9 bases not matched to a gene. Here the CDR3 DNA reads TGTGCCAGCAGCCCCGGACAGGGGAGGAATCACGAGCAGTACTTC. Protein product: CASSPGQGRNHEQYF.

The CDR3 nucleotides read TGCGCCAGCAGCCCCCTAGCGAGAGGAACTAAGGGCAATCAGCCCCAGCATTTT. It codes for CASSPLARGTKGNQPQHF. The chain uses TRBV4-1 and TRBJ1-5, with D hard to call. This CDR3 comprises 18 residues. CDR1 is MGHRA and CDR2 is YSYEKL in the germline V gene. Deletions cut 4 bases from V and 2 bases from J, with 21 bases between.

The rearrangement links TRBV7-2 to TRBJ2-5; 7 bases match TRBD2. V trimming: 5 bases; J trimming: 5 bases; junction bases outside the gene matches: 11. The CDR3 consists of 15 residues. From germline, CDR1 is SGHTA and CDR2 FQGNSA. CDR3 region: CASSRMGRGAETQYF. The CDR3 DNA reads as TGTGCCAGCAGCCGTATGGGGAGGGGTGCGGAGACCCAGTACTTC.

The rearrangement uses TRBV2 and TRBJ1-5; no clear D. V was clipped by 6 bases and J by 2 bases, with 11 bases between them. This CDR3 contains 14 residues. Per the germline V gene, CDR1 is SNHLY and CDR2 is FYNNEI. In nucleotides, the CDR3 is TGTGCCAGCAGGGTGGAGGCGGGCAATCAGCCCCAGCATTTT. This translates into CASRVEAGNQPQHF.

V and J are TRBV5-1 and TRBJ1-4; TRBD1 aligns across 7 bases. CDR1 is SGHRS, CDR2 YFSETQ, per germline. The ends lost 4 bases at V and 6 bases at J; junction bases unmatched: 9. The CDR3 extends over 15 amino acids. The CDR3 DNA sequence: TGCGCCAGCAGCCCGGCCGCCAGGGGGGATGAAAAACTGTTTTTT. It codes for CASSPAARGDEKLFF. Filled out from reference TRBV5-1 and TRBJ1-4, the complete variable domain reads KAGVTQTPRYLIKTRGQQVTLSCSPISGHRSVSWYQQTPGQGLQFLFEYFSETQRNKGNFPGRFSGRQFSNSRSEMNVSTLELGDSALYLCASSPAARGDEKLFFGSGTQLSVL.

This chain links TRBV29-1 with TRBJ1-1; maybe TRBD1 (6 bases). The CDR3 covers 13 residues. Looked up from germline, CDR1 is SQVTM and CDR2 is ANQGSEA. V was shortened by 4 bases and J by 1 base, with 10 bases between the two germline ends. CDR3 DNA sequence: TGCAGCGTTGGACAGGCACGGAACACTGAAGCTTTCTTT. Translated: CSVGQARNTEAFF.

The CDR3 loop reads CASSLQHGGSYEQYF. CDR3 nucleotide sequence: TGTGCCAGCAGCCTTCAGCATGGGGGGTCTTACGAGCAGTACTTC. This chain links TRBV7-2 with TRBJ2-7; a weak D match, TRBD2 (6 bases). Germline V gene sequence: CDR1 SGHTA, CDR2 FQGNSA. The CDR3 covers 15 residues. Trimming pared 5 bases from V and 4 bases from J, leaving 18 bases between.

As to this clone: No conserved phenylalanine or tryptophan is present at the end of the CDR3, so a read error is the likely explanation. The limits of the CDR3 on the DNA are not certain, so only TCRdb's listed CDR3 is given. The rearrangement links TRBV18 to TRBJ2-7; the D call TRBD1 from the table was never checked on the DNA. Germline V gene lookup returns CDR1 KGHSH and CDR2 LQKENI. The CDR3 is 11 amino acids in total, end residues counted. CDR3 sequence: CASSQMGNLEI.

This clone was seen just once. This sequence joins TRBV28 and TRBJ1-3; weak D call: TRBD1 (6 bases). Trimming cost V 0 bases and J 7 bases, with 13 bases left between them. The length of the CDR3 is 15 residues. CDR1 is MDHEN and CDR2 is SYDVKM in the germline V gene. The CDR3 is CASSLWTGVGNTIYF. CDR3 DNA: TGTGCCAGCAGTTTATGGACAGGCGTCGGTAACACCATATATTTT.

The sample holds one count of this clone. This chain connects TRBV28 to TRBJ2-4; the match to TRBD1 covers 10 bases. This CDR3 spans 16 amino acids. V lost 1 base and J lost 7; bases outside the gene matches: 7. CDR1 and CDR2 (germline): MDHEN, SYDVKM. The DNA for the CDR3 is TGTGCCAGCAGTTTATTCTGGGACAGGGGAAGGAACATTCAGTACTTC. Residues: CASSLFWDRGRNIQYF. The variable domain in full, completed from reference TRBV28 and TRBJ2-4, reads DVKVTQSSRYLVKRTGEKVFLECVQDMDHENMFWYRQDPGLGLRLIYFSYDVKMKEKGDIPEGYSVSREKKERFSLILESASTNQTSMYLCASSLFWDRGRNIQYFGAGTRLSVL.

V usage is TRBV28 and J usage is TRBJ1-4; unclear D gene. CDR3 length: 16 amino acids. V was trimmed by 3 bases and J by 2 bases, leaving 13 bases between them. Per the germline V gene, CDR1 is MDHEN and CDR2 is SYDVKM. The CDR3 sequence is CASSFGLMETNEKLFF. The DNA for the CDR3 is TGTGCCAGCAGTTTCGGCCTTATGGAGACTAATGAAAAACTGTTTTTT.

This chain connects TRBV3-1 (or the pseudogene TRBV3-2) to TRBJ1-4; D perhaps matches TRBD1 (5 bases). Germline CDR1 and CDR2: LGHDT and YNNKEL (reference sequence). Trimming shortened V by 4 bases and J by 0 bases, and 12 bases separated the two germline ends. There are 16 residues in the CDR3. This chain's CDR3 is CASSPRDFTTNEKLFF. In nucleotides, the CDR3 is TGTGCCAGCAGCCCCCGGGACTTTACAACTAATGAAAAACTGTTTTTT.

This sequence joins TRBV6-5 and TRBJ1-1, with D tentatively TRBD1 (5 bases). Deletions cut 6 bases from V and 4 bases from J, with 15 bases between. Germline CDR1 and CDR2: MNHEY and SVGAGI. The CDR3 runs to 14 residues. CDR3 region: CASSPGGGGTEAFF. The CDR3 DNA sequence: TGTGCCAGCAGCCCAGGTGGGGGGGGCACTGAAGCTTTCTTT.

V is TRBV6-2 or TRBV6-3 and J is TRBJ1-2; tentative D call: TRBD1 (6 bases). Trimming cost V 6 bases and J 4 bases, with 15 bases left between them. Germline CDR1 MNHEY, CDR2 SVGEGT. The CDR3 is 14 residues long. In DNA, the CDR3 is TGTGCCAGCAGCCCGGCGCAGGGGCGCTATGGCTACACCTTC. Translation: CASSPAQGRYGYTF.

CDR3 sequence reads: CASSQRGVYNEQFF. Here the CDR3 DNA reads TGCGCCAGCAGCCAGCGGGGGGTTTACAATGAGCAGTTCTTC. The chain recombines TRBV4-3 with TRBJ2-1; TRBD2 matches 8 bases. CDR3 length: 14 residues. Per germline, CDR1 LGHNA and CDR2 YSLEER. Unmatched junction bases numbered 2, after V lost 3 bases and J lost 4 bases.

The chain has TRBV18 and TRBJ2-3; no clear D gene. V lost 3 bases and J 4 bases, leaving 11 bases between the germline ends. The CDR3 runs to 14 residues. Germline V gene sequence: CDR1 KGHSH, CDR2 LQKENI. CDR3 DNA sequence: TGTGCCAGCTCACCGTTACCGATAGCAGATACGCAGTATTTT. It encodes CASSPLPIADTQYF.

This clone has a handful of counts. This sequence joins TRBV6-1 and TRBJ1-5; the match to TRBD1 covers 8 bases. V shed 2 bases, J shed 3 bases, and the junction held 6 bases outside the gene matches. The CDR3 consists of 16 residues. Germline V CDR1 and CDR2: MNHNS, SASEGT. The CDR3 DNA follows: TGTGCCAGCAGTGAAAGGGACAGGAGTAACAATCAGCCCCAGCATTTT. It yields the protein CASSERDRSNNQPQHF.